This TCR beta chain originates from a study of monozygotic twins with cystic fibrosis. Study at large: Libraries were built from approximately 3 micrograms of fragmented DNA using about 14 PCR cycles. Study findings and constraints: Nucleotide-identical clonotype sharing was significantly higher within monozygotic CF twin pairs than between unrelated CF individuals. V usage most resembled the co-twin in 13 of 16 pairs. Clonality was generally low (median roughly 0.009), higher in the most severe patients.

The data were produced by immunoSEQ multiplex PCR, yet TCRdb's version contains in-frame clones alone and is incomplete. The sample includes some 14,000 clones, 80% to 90% seen only once; the top ten take over 0.6%. Trimming left V 6 bases short and J 1 base short, with 9 bases between. This CDR3 has 13 residues. CDR1 SEHNR and CDR2 FQNEAQ come from the germline V gene (reference sequence). Comment on this clone: What it binds is unknown.

The source material was blood. The chain has TRBV7-9 and TRBJ1-1; D gene uncertain. This sequence was found in a boy aged 5-17 years with cystic fibrosis. CDR3 sequence reads: CASRVAENTEAFF. CDR3 nucleotides: TGTGCCAGCAGAGTGGCAGAGAACACTGAAGCTTTCTTT.